This TCR beta chain was obtained from a study of regulatory T cells in long-lasting Graves disease. Study as a whole: More than 5 years of antithyroid drugs with positive TSH receptor antibodies defined persistent Graves' disease.

Germline lookup yields CDR1 MNHGY and CDR2 SVAAGI. This CDR3 has 18 residues. Trimming left V 4 bases short and J 3 bases short, with 25 bases between. The sample holds many counts of this clonotype. Its target is unknown. Construction of the TCR beta libraries employed iRepertoire HTBI primers in conjunction with Arm-PCR of CDR3 regions. TCRdb re-called the multiplex PCR reads with MiXCR, one entry per CDR3 protein. There are some 450,000 distinct CDR3 sequences in the sample; 20% to 30% occur only once, and approximately 28% lies in the top ten. The study, taken as a whole, reports: The study found TRBV28, TRBJ1-2 and TRBJ2-5 favored in persistent disease. New patients shared 950 to 1,000 public clonotypes, fewer than the roughly 2,700 shared by persistent patients.

Time point here: persistent/refractory GD, antithyroid drugs over 5 years with positive TRAb. From PBMCs, RNA was extracted and then used to make the TCR library. Roughly 9.8 milliliters of peripheral blood went into EDTA tubes. The material sequenced was peripheral blood mononuclear cells (PBMCs), taken when the disease was refractory, from a patient treated with antithyroid drugs. The receptor was derived from a female donor with Graves disease. V usage is TRBV6-9 and J usage is TRBJ2-7, with a possible D match to TRBD1 (6 bases). In nucleotides, the CDR3 is TGTGCCAGCAGTTTAAGTGGAACCGGGAACAGGGCGGGCTACGAGCAGTACTTC. This codes for CASSLSGTGNRAGYEQYF.